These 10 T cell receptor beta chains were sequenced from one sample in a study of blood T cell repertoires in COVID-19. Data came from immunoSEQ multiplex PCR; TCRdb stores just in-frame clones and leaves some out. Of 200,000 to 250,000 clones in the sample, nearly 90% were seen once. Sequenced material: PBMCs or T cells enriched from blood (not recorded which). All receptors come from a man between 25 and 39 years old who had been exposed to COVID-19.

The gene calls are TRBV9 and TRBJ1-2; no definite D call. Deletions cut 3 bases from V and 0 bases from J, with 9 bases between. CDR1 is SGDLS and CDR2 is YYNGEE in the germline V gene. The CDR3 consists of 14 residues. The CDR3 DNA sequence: TGTGCCAGCAGCGGGAGGGCCGCTAACTATGGCTACACCTTC. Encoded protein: CASSGRAANYGYTF.

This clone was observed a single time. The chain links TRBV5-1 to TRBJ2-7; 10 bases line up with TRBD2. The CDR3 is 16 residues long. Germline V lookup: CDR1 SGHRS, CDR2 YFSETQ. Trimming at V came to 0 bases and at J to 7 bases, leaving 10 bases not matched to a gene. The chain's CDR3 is CASSLAFSGGRWEQYF. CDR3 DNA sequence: TGCGCCAGCAGCTTGGCCTTTAGCGGGGGGCGTTGGGAGCAGTACTTC.

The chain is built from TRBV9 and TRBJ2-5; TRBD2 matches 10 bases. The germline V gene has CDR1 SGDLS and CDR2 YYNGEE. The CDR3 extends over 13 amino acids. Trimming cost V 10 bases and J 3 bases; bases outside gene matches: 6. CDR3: CASAGGGEETQYF. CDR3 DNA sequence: TGTGCCTCAGCGGGAGGGGGGGAAGAGACCCAGTACTTC.

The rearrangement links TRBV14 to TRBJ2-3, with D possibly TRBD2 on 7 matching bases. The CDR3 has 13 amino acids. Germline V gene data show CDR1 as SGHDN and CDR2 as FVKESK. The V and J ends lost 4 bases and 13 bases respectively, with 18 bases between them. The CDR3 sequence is CASSLSRRGGKYF. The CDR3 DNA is TGTGCCAGCAGCCTTTCGAGGAGGGGGGGGAAGTATTTT.

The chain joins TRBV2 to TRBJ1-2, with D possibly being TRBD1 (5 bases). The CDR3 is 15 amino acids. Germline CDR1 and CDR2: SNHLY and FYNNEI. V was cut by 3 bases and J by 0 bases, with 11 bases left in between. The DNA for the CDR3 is TGTGCCAGCAGTGAGGTCAGGGCCGCTAACTATGGCTACACCTTC. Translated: CASSEVRAANYGYTF.

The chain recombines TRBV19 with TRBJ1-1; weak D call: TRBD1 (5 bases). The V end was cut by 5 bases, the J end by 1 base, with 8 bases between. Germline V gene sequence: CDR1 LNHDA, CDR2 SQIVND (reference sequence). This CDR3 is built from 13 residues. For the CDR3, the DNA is TGTGCCAGTAGTGGGACTTCGAACACTGAAGCTTTCTTT. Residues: CASSGTSNTEAFF.

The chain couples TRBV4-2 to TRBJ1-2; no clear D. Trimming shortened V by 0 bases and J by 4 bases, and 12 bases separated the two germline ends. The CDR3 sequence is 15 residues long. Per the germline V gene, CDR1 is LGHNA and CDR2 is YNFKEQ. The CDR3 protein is CASSQESGSFYGYTF. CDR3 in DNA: TGTGCCAGCAGCCAAGAATCGGGATCTTTCTATGGCTACACCTTC.

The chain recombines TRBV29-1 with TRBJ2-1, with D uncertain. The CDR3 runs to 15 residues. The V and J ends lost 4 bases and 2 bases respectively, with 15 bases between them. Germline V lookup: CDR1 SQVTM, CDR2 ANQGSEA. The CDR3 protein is CSVGIRSSPYNEQFF. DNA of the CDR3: TGCAGCGTTGGCATCAGGTCAAGCCCCTACAATGAGCAGTTCTTC.

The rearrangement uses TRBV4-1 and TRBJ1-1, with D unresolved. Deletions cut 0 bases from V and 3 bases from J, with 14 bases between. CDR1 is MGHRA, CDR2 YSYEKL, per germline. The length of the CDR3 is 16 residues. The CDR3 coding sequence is TGCGCCAGCAGCCAAGATGATGGCCCATTGGACACTGAAGCTTTCTTT. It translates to CASSQDDGPLDTEAFF.

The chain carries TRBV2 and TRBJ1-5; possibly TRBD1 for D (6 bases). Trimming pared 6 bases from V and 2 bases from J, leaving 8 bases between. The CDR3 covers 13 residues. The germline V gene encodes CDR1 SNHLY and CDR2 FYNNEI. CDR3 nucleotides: TGTGCCAGCAGCAGACAGGGCAATCAGCCCCAGCATTTT. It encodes CASSRQGNQPQHF.